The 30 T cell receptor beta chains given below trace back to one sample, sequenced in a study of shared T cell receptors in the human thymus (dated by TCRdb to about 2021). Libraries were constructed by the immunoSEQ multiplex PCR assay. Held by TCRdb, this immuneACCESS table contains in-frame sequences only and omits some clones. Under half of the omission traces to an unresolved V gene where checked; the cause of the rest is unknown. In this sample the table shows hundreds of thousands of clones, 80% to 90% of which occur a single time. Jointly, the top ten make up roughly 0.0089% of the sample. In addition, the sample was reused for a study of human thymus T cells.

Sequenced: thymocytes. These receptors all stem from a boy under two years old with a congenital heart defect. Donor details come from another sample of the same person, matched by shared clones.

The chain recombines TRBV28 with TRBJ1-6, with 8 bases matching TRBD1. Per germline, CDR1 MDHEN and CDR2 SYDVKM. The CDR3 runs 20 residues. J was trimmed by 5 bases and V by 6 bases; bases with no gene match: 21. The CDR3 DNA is TGTGCCAGCAGGGTGGACAGGGCCCACTCCTTCCTTTCCCATAATTCACCCCTCCACTTT. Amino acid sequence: CASRVDRAHSFLSHNSPLHF.

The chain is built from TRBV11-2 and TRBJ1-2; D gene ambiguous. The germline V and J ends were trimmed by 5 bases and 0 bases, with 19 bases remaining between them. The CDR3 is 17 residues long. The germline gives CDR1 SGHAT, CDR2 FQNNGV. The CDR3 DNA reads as TGTGCCAGCAGCCGCCCGCCGGGGAGGCTTTCTAACTATGGCTACACCTTC. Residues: CASSRPPGRLSNYGYTF.

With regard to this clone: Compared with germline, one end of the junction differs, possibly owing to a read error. CDR3 protein: CASSPGTGGINEQFF. The CDR3 DNA follows: TGTGCTAGCAGCCCCGGGACAGGGGGCATCAATGAGCAGTTCTTC. The chain uses TRBV7-7 and TRBJ2-1, with TRBD1 matching over 12 bases. The CDR3 spans 15 residues. Per germline, CDR1 SSHAT and CDR2 FNYEAQ (reference sequence).

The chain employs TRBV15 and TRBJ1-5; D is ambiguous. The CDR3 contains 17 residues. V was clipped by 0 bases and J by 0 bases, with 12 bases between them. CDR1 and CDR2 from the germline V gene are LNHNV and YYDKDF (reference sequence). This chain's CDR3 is CATSRDLTKYSNQPQHF. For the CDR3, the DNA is TGTGCCACCAGCAGAGATTTAACAAAGTATAGCAATCAGCCCCAGCATTTT.

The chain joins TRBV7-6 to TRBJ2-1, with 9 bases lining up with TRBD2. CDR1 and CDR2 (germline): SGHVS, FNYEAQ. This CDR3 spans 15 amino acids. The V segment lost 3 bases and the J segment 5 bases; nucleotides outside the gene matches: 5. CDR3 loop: CASSFLREGHNEQFF. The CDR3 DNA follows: TGTGCCAGCAGCTTCCTGCGGGAGGGCCACAATGAGCAGTTCTTC. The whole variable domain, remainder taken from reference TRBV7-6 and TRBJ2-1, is GAGVSQSPRYKVTKRGQDVALRCDPISGHVSLYWYRQALGQGPEFLTYFNYEAQQDKSGLPNDRFSAERPEGSISTLTIQRTEQRDSAMYRCASSFLREGHNEQFFGPGTRLTVL.

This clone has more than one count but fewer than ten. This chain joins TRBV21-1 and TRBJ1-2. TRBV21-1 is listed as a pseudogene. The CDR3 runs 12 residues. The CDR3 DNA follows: TGTGCCAGCAGCAAGCGGCGATATGGCTACACCTTC. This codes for CASSKRRYGYTF.

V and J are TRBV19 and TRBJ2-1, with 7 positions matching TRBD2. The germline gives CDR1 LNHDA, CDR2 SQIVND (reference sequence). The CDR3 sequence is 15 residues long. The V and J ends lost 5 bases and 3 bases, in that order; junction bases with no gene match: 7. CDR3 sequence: CASSPGRGDYNEQFF. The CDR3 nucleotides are TGTGCCAGTAGTCCCGGCCGGGGGGACTACAATGAGCAGTTCTTC.

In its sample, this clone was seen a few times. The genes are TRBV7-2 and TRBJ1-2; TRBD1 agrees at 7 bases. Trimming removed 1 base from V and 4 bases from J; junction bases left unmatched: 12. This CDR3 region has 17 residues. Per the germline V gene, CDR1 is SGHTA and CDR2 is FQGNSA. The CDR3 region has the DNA TGTGCCAGCAGCTTAGTAGGCTTGGGACAGCCAGTCTATGGCTACACCTTC. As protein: CASSLVGLGQPVYGYTF. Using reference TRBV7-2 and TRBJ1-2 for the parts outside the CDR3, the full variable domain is GAGVSQSPSNKVTEKGKDVELRCDPISGHTALYWYRQSLGQGLEFLIYFQGNSAPDKSGLPSDRFSAERTGGSVSTLTIQRTQQEDSAVYLCASSLVGLGQPVYGYTFGSGTRLTVV.

In DNA form, the CDR3 reads TGCGCCAGCAGCCAAGTACGATCAGGGATGAACACTGAAGCTTTCTTT. This encodes CASSQVRSGMNTEAFF. The chain recombines TRBV4-3 with TRBJ1-1; a possible D gene is TRBD1 (5 bases). The CDR3 runs to 16 residues. Deletions cut 1 base from V and 0 bases from J, with 12 bases between. The germline V gene has CDR1 LGHNA and CDR2 YSLEER.

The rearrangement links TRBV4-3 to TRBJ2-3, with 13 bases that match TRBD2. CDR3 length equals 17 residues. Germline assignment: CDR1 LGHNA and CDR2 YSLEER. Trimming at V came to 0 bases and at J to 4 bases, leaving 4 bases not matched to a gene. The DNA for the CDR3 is TGCGCCAGCAGCCAAGAGACTAGCGGGAGGTCCCCAGATACGCAGTATTTT. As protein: CASSQETSGRSPDTQYF.

The DNA of the CDR3 is TGTGCCAGCAGACAGGACTACTACGAGCAGTACTTC. Protein product: CASRQDYYEQYF. The chain has TRBV2 and TRBJ2-7; possibly TRBD2 for D (6 bases). The CDR3 extends over 12 amino acids. V was pared by 6 bases and J by 3 bases, with 9 bases between. Germline assignment: CDR1 SNHLY and CDR2 FYNNEI.

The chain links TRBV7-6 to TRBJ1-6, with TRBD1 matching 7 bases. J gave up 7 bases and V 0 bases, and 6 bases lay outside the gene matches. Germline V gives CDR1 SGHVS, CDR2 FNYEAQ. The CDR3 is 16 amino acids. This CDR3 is CASSLAPQGPNSPLHF. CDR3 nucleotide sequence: TGTGCCAGCAGCTTAGCGCCACAGGGGCCGAATTCACCCCTCCACTTT.

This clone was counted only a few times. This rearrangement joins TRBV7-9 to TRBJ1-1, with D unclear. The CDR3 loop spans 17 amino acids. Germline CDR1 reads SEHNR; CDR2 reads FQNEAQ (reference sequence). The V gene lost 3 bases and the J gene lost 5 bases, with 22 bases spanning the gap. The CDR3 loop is CASSFGSHLERRTEAFF. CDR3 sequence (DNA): TGTGCCAGCAGCTTCGGGTCCCACCTGGAGCGGAGGACTGAAGCTTTCTTT.

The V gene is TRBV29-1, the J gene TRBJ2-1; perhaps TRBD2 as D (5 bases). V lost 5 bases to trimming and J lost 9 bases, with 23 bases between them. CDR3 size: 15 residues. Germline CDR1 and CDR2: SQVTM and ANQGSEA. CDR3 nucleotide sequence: TGCAGCGTTCTACTCCTACGAGAGGGCCGGGGTGAGCAGTTCTTC. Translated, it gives CSVLLLREGRGEQFF.

This chain's CDR3 is CASSRDRTQETQYF. DNA of the CDR3: TGTGCCAGCAGCCGGGACAGGACTCAAGAGACCCAGTACTTC. The genes are TRBV28 and TRBJ2-5; 8 bases are shared with TRBD1. V lost 6 bases to trimming and J lost 2 bases; unmatched junction nucleotides: 5. Looked up from germline, CDR1 is MDHEN and CDR2 is SYDVKM. The CDR3 is 14 residues long.

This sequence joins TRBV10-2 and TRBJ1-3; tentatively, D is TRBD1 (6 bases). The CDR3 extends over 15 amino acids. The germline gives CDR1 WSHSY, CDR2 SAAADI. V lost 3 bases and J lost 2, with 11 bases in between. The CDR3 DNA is TGCGCCAGCAGTGACAGGGGTTCGGCTGGAAACACCATATATTTT. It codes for CASSDRGSAGNTIYF.

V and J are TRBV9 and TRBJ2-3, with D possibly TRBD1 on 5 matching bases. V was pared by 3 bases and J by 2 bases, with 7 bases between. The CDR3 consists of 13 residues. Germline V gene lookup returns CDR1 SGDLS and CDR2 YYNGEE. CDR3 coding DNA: TGTGCCAGCAGCGGGGGCCACACAGATACGCAGTATTTT. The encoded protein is CASSGGHTDTQYF.

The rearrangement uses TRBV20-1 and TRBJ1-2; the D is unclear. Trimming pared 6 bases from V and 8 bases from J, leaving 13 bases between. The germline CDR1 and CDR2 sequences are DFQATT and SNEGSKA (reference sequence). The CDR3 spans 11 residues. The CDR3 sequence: CSASNPEGYTF. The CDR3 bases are TGCAGTGCAAGTAACCCCGAGGGCTACACCTTC.

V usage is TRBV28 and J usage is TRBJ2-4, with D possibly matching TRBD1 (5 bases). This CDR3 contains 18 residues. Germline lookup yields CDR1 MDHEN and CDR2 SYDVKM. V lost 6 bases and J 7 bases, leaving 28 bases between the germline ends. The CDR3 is CASRQRVLAGPLANIQYF. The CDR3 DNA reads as TGTGCCAGCAGACAACGGGTTCTTGCAGGGCCGCTGGCCAACATTCAGTACTTC. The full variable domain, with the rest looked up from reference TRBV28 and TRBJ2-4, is DVKVTQSSRYLVKRTGEKVFLECVQDMDHENMFWYRQDPGLGLRLIYFSYDVKMKEKGDIPEGYSVSREKKERFSLILESASTNQTSMYLCASRQRVLAGPLANIQYFGAGTRLSVL.

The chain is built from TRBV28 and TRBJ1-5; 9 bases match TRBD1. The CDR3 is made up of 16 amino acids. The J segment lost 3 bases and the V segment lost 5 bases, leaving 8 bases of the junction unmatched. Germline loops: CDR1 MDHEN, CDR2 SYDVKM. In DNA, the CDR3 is TGTGCCAGCAGTACCTGGCGGGACAGGGACAATCAGCCCCAGCATTTT. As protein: CASSTWRDRDNQPQHF.

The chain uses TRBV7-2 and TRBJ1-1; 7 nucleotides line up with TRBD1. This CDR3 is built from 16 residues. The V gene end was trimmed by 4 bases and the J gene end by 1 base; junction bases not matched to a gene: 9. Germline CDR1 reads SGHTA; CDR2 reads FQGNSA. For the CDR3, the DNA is TGTGCCAGCAGCTCCCCTTCAGAGGGGGCGAACACTGAAGCTTTCTTT. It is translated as CASSSPSEGANTEAFF.

The DNA of the CDR3 is TGTGCCAGCAGTCCCCCTCTAGCGGGAGGCAGGGCAGATACGCAGTATTTT. This encodes CASSPPLAGGRADTQYF. The chain links TRBV27 to TRBJ2-3; 11 bases line up with TRBD2. CDR1 is MNHEY, CDR2 SMNVEV, per germline (reference sequence). Germline trimming cut 5 bases from V and 4 bases from J; bases unmatched to any gene: 11. The CDR3 has 17 residues.

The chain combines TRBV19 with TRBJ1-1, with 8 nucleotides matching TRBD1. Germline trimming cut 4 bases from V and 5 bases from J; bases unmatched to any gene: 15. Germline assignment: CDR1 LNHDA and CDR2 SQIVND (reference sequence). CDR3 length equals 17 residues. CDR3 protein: CASSTQTDRVRGTEAFF. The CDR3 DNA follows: TGTGCCAGTAGTACCCAGACGGACAGGGTGAGGGGGACTGAAGCTTTCTTT. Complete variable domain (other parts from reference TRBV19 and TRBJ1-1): DGGITQSPKYLFRKEGQNVTLSCEQNLNHDAMYWYRQDPGQGLRLIYYSQIVNDFQKGDIAEGYSVSREKKESFPLTVTSAQKNPTAFYLCASSTQTDRVRGTEAFFGQGTRLTVV.

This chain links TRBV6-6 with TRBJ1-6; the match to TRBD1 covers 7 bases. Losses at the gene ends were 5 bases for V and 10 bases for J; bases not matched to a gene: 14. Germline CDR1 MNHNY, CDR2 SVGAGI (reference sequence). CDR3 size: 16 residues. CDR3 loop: CASSIQGRQVESPLHF. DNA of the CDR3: TGTGCCAGCAGTATACAGGGGAGGCAGGTTGAATCACCCCTCCACTTT.

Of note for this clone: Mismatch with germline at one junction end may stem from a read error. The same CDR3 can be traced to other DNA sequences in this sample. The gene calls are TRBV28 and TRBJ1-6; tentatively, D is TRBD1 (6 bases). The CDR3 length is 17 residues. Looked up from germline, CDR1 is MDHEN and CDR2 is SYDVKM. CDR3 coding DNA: TGTGCCAGCAGGACCATGGGGGCGGCAGATCGGCATTCCCCCCTCCACTTT. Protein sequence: CASRTMGAADRHSPLHF.

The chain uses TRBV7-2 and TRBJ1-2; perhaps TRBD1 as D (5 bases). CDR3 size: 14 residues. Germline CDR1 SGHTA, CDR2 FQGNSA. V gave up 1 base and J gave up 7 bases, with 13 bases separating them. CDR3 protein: CASSLGPTQGGYTF. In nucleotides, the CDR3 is TGTGCCAGCAGCTTAGGGCCCACCCAGGGTGGCTACACCTTC.

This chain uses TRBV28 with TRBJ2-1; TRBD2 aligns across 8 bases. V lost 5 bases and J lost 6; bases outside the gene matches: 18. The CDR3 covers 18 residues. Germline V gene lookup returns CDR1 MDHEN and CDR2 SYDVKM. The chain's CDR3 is CASSTRPPALADTNEQFF. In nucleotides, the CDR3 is TGTGCCAGCAGTACCAGACCCCCGGCACTAGCGGATACCAATGAGCAGTTCTTC.

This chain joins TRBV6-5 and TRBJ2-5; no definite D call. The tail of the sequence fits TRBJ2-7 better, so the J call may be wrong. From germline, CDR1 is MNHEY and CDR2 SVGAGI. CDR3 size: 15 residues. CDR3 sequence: CASSRRDIISYEQYF. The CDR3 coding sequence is TGTGCCAGCAGCCGTCGCGACATTATCTCCTACGAGCAGTACTTC.

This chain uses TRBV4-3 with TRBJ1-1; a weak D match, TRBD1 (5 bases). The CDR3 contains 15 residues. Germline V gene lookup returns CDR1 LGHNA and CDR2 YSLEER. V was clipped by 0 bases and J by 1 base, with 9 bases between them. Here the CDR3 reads CASSQEGTGNTEAFF. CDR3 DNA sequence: TGCGCCAGCAGCCAAGAAGGTACAGGGAACACTGAAGCTTTCTTT.

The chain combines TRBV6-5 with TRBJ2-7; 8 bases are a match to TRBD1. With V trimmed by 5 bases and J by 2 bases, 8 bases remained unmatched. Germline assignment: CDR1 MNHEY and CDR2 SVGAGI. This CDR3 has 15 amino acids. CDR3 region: CASSKLRDRTYEQYF. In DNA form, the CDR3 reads TGTGCCAGCAGTAAACTTCGGGACAGGACCTACGAGCAGTACTTC.